This T cell receptor (beta chain) was observed in a study of post-analysis software for immune sequencing data. On the study more broadly: Recorded subtypes: relapsing-remitting, secondary progressive, progressive-relapsing; some patients unannotated. General study findings and limits: Controls showed lower frequencies than patients for a handful of TRBV segments, and TRBV5-6, TRBV5-1 and TRBV20-1 were among these. Diversity measured as normalized Chao1 was significantly lower in multiple sclerosis patients than in controls. With F measure, samples from one preparation batch clustered together strongly.

As to this clonotype: Its antigen is unidentified.

The TCR beta cDNA libraries contained unique molecular identifiers. T cells numbering roughly 0.9 to 10 million yielded cDNA molecules that totaled roughly 500,000. MiXCR was run by TCRdb on the PCR reads, yielding one entry per CDR3 protein. The data hold roughly 870,000 distinct CDR3 sequences, with approximately 57% observed a single time. Germline-derived CDR1 and CDR2 are SQVTM and ANQGSEA. With 7 bases removed from V and 2 bases from J, the gap between germline ends came to 11 bases. The CDR3 is 12 residues long. This receptor was obtained from a girl under 18 with multiple sclerosis. What was sequenced was blood. The chain has TRBV29-1 and TRBJ2-5; D not certain. This chain's CDR3 is CSASPVQETQYF. CDR3 in DNA: TGCAGCGCCTCGCCCGTTCAAGAGACCCAGTACTTC.